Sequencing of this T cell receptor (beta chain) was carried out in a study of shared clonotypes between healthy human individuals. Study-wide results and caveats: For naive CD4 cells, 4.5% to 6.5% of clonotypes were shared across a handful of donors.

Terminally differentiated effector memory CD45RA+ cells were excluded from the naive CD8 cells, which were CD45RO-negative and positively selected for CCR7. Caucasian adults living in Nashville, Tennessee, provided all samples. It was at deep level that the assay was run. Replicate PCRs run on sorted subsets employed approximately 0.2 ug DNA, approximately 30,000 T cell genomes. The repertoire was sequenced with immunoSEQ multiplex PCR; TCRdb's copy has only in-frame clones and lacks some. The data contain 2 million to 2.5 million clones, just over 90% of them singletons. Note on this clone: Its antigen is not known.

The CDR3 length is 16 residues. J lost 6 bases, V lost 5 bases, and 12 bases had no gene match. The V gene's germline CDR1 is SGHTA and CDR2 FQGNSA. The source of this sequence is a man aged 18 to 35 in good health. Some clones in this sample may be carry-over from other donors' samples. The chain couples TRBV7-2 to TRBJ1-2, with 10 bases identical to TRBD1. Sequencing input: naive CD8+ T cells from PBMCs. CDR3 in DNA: TGTGCCAGCAGCCCACGACAGGGGGCTTTTAAGGATGGCTACACCTTC. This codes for CASSPRQGAFKDGYTF. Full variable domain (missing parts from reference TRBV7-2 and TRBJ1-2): GAGVSQSPSNKVTEKGKDVELRCDPISGHTALYWYRQSLGQGLEFLIYFQGNSAPDKSGLPSDRFSAERTGGSVSTLTIQRTQQEDSAVYLCASSPRQGAFKDGYTFGSGTRLTVV.